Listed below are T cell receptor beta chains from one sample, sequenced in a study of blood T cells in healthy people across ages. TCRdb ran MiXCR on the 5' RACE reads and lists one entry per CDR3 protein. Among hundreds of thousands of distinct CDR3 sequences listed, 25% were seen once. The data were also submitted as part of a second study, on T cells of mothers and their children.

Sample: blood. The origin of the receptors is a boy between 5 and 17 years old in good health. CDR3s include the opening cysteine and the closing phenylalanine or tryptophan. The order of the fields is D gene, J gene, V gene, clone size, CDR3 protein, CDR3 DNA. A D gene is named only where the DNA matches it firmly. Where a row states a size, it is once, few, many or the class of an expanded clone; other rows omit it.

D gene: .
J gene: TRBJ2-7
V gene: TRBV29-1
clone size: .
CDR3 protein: CSVAGVGREQYF
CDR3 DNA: TGCAGCGTTGCCGGGGTCGGGCGCGAGCAGTACTTC

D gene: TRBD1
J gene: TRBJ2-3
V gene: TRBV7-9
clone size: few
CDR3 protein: CASSPPWTGGPDTQYF
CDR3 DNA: TGTGCCAGCAGCCCGCCCTGGACAGGGGGTCCAGATACGCAGTATTTT

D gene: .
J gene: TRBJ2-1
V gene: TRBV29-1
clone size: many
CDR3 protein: CSVAGLDEQFF
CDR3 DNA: TGCAGCGTTGCGGGGCTCGATGAGCAGTTCTTC

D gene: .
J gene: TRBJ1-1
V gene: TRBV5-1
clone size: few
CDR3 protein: CASSFRGPGNTEAFF
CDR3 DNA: TGCGCCAGCAGCTTCCGGGGGCCGGGGAACACTGAAGCTTTCTTT

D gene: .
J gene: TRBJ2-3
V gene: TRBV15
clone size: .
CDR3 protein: CATSKETDTQYF
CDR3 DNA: TGTGCCACCAGCAAGGAGACAGATACGCAGTATTTT

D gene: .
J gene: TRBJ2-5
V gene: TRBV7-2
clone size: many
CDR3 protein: CASSLGGGPQETQYF
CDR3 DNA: TGTGCCAGCAGCTTAGGTGGGGGCCCCCAAGAGACCCAGTACTTC

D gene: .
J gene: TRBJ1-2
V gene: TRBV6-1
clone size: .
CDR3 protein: CASSELSGAYGYTF
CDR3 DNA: TGTGCCAGCAGTGAATTGTCCGGGGCGTATGGCTACACCTTC

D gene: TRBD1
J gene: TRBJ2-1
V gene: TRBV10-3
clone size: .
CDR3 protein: CAIRSDRVRGNEQFF
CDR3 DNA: TGTGCCATCAGGTCCGACAGGGTCCGGGGCAATGAGCAGTTCTTC

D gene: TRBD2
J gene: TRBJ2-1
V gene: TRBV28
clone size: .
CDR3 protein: CASSLSLAGGPWNEQFF
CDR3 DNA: TGTGCCAGCAGTTTAAGCCTAGCGGGAGGGCCGTGGAATGAGCAGTTCTTC

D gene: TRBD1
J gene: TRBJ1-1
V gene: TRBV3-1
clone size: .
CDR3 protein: CASSPLPGQFSNTEAFF
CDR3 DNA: TGTGCCAGCAGCCCCCTCCCGGGACAGTTTTCAAACACTGAAGCTTTCTTT

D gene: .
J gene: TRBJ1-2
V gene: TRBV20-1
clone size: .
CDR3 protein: CSASAEPGDRGGYTF
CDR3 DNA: TGCAGTGCTAGCGCCGAACCGGGGGATCGAGGTGGCTACACCTTC

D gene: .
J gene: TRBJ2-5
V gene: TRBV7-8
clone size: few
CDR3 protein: CASSLDPGTETQYF
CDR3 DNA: TGTGCCAGCAGCTTAGATCCAGGGACGGAGACCCAGTACTTC

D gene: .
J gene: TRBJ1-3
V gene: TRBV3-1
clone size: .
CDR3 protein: CASSQAHSGNTIYF
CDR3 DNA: TGTGCCAGCAGCCAAGCTCATTCTGGAAACACCATATATTTT

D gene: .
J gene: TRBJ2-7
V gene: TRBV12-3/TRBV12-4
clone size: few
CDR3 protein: CASSSGPPPIEQYF
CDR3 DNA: TGTGCCAGCAGTTCGGGGCCCCCACCGATCGAGCAGTACTTC

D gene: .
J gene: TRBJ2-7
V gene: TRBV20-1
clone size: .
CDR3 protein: CSAREDIRPSYEQYF
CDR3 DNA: TGCAGTGCTAGAGAGGACATCCGGCCGTCCTACGAGCAGTACTTC

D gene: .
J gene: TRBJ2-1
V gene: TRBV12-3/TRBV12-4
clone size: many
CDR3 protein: CASSSGYNEQFF
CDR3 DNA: TGTGCCAGCAGTTCAGGGTACAATGAGCAGTTCTTC

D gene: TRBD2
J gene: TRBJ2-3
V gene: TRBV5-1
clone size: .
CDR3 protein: CASSYSELSGSSTDTQYF
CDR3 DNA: TGCGCCAGCAGCTATTCGGAACTAAGCGGGAGTAGTACAGATACGCAGTATTTT

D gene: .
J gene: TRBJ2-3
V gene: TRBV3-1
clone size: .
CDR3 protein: CASSQDSRKSPDTQYF
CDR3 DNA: TGTGCCAGCAGCCAAGATTCCCGGAAATCCCCAGATACGCAGTATTTT

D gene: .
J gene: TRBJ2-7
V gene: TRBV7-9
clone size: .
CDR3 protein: CASSHQEGAGVFYEQYF
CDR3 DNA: TGTGCCAGCAGCCACCAGGAGGGGGCAGGGGTTTTCTACGAGCAGTACTTC

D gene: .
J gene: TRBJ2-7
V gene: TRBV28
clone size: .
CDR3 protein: CASSFPGWESTEQYF
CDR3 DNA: TGTGCCAGCAGTTTCCCGGGGTGGGAGTCAACCGAGCAGTACTTC

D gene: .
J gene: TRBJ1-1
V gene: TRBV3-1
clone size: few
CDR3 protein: CASSQVAAHTEAFF
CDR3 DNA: TGTGCCAGCAGCCAAGTTGCGGCCCACACTGAAGCTTTCTTT

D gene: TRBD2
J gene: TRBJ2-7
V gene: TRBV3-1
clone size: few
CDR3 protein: CASSQVRLAGGIDEQYF
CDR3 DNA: TGTGCCAGCAGCCAAGTTAGACTAGCGGGAGGGATCGACGAGCAGTACTTC

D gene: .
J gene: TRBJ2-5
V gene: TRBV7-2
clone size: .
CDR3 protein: CASSLNQGYQETQYF
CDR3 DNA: TGTGCCAGCAGCTTAAATCAGGGGTACCAAGAGACCCAGTACTTC

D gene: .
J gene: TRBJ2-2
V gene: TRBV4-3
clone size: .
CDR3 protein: CASSQVQGGAGELFF
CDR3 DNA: TGCGCCAGCAGCCAAGTCCAGGGCGGGGCCGGGGAGCTGTTTTTT

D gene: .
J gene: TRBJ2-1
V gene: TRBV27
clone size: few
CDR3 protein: CASSWGYSSNEQFF
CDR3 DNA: TGTGCCAGCAGTTGGGGGTACTCTAGCAATGAGCAGTTCTTC

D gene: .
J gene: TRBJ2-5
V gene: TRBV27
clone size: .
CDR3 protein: CASRAALLKETQYF
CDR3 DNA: TGTGCCAGCAGGGCGGCCCTACTTAAAGAGACCCAGTACTTC

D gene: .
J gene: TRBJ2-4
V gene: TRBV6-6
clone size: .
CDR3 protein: CASTKDPILAKNIQYF
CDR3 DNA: TGTGCCAGCACCAAAGACCCAATACTAGCCAAAAACATTCAGTACTTC

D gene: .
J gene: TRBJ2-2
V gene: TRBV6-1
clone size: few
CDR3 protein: CANSAGFAGELFF
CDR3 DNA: TGTGCAAACTCGGCGGGGTTTGCCGGGGAGCTGTTTTTT

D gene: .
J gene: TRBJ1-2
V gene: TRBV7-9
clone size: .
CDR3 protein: CASSRLMGYTF
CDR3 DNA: TGTGCCAGCAGCCGGCTTATGGGCTACACCTTC

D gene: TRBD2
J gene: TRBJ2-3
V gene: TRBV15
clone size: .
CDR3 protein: CATADGLALAPDTQYF
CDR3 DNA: TGTGCCACAGCGGACGGACTAGCGCTGGCCCCAGATACGCAGTATTTT

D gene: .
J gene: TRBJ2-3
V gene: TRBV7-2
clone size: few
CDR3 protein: CASSIHTQVADTQYF
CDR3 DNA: TGTGCCAGCAGCATCCATACCCAGGTCGCAGATACGCAGTATTTT

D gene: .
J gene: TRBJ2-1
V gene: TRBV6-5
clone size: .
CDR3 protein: CASSSGAGYEQFF
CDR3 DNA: TGTGCCAGCAGTTCGGGGGCCGGGTATGAGCAGTTCTTC

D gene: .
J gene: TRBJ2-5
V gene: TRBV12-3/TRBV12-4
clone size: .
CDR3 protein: CASRLEGPLYNERLF
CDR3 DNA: TGTGCCAGCAGATTGGAGGGACCCTTATACAATGAGCGGCTCTTC